Below, 24 T cell receptor beta chains from the same sample are listed, as sequenced in a study of blood T cell repertoires in COVID-19 (dated by TCRdb to 2020 to 2022). The library was produced with the immunoSEQ multiplex PCR assay. Sourced from immuneACCESS, this table was stored by TCRdb with only in-frame sequences that have V and J called. A share of the clones is absent; for the studies checked, an unresolved V gene accounts for under half, and the remainder has no known explanation. Present in this sample are 80,000 to 95,000 clones, approximately 81% of which were seen just once. The ten biggest clones cover 38% of the sample. The material sequenced was peripheral blood. The source is an elderly man with acute or convalescent COVID-19.

This clone appeared many times. The chain links TRBV18 to TRBJ2-1; 8 bases fit TRBD2. From germline, CDR1 is KGHSH and CDR2 LQKENI. The V gene end was trimmed by 5 bases and the J gene end by 6 bases; junction bases not matched to a gene: 9. The CDR3 runs to 15 residues. Here the CDR3 reads CASSFGGRTPNEQFF. The CDR3 bases are TGTGCCAGCTCATTTGGCGGGAGGACCCCCAATGAGCAGTTCTTC.

V gene TRBV28 combines with J gene TRBJ1-1; perhaps TRBD1 as D (5 bases). Germline CDR1 and CDR2: MDHEN and SYDVKM. Trimming took off 3 bases at V and 7 bases at J, with 18 bases between the two ends. This CDR3 has 15 amino acids. CDR3 nucleotides: TGTGCCAGCAGTTTGGTGATTGGGGGGTCTCGTGAAGCTTTCTTT. This sequence encodes CASSLVIGGSREAFF. The complete variable domain, with remaining parts taken from reference TRBV28 and TRBJ1-1, reads DVKVTQSSRYLVKRTGEKVFLECVQDMDHENMFWYRQDPGLGLRLIYFSYDVKMKEKGDIPEGYSVSREKKERFSLILESASTNQTSMYLCASSLVIGGSREAFFGQGTRLTVV.

The V and J genes are TRBV27 and TRBJ1-5; D possibly corresponds to TRBD1 (6 bases). CDR3 length: 14 residues. CDR1 is MNHEY, CDR2 SMNVEV, per germline (reference sequence). Trimming cost V 1 base and J 7 bases, with 11 bases left between them. The CDR3, as DNA: TGTGCCAGCAGTTTATACACAGGGCGCCAGCCCCAGCATTTT. Amino acid sequence: CASSLYTGRQPQHF.

The chain combines TRBV6-5 with TRBJ2-7; no firm D call. This CDR3 is built from 12 residues. Germline CDR1 MNHEY, CDR2 SVGAGI. Trimming stripped 8 bases from V and 1 base from J, with 9 bases between. CDR3: CASLVGSYEQYF. DNA of the CDR3: TGTGCCAGCTTGGTCGGTTCCTACGAGCAGTACTTC.

The rearrangement uses TRBV28 and TRBJ2-3; 7 nucleotides align to TRBD1. CDR1 is MDHEN and CDR2 is SYDVKM in the germline V gene. This CDR3 has 14 residues. V shed 7 bases, J shed 5 bases, and the junction held 9 bases outside the gene matches. The CDR3 protein is CASNTQGRRDTQYF. CDR3 sequence (DNA): TGTGCCAGCAACACACAGGGGCGGAGAGATACGCAGTATTTT.

This rearrangement joins TRBV7-2 to TRBJ1-1, with D possibly TRBD1 on 6 matching bases. With 1 base removed from V and 4 bases from J, the gap between germline ends came to 13 bases. Germline CDR1 reads SGHTA; CDR2 reads FQGNSA. The CDR3 is 15 residues long. CDR3 nucleotides: TGTGCCAGCAGCTTAGGAATAGCAGGGGCCACTGAAGCTTTCTTT. This sequence encodes CASSLGIAGATEAFF.

The table lists this clone with a count of one. The chain is built from TRBV20-1 and TRBJ1-3; no reliable D call. V was trimmed by 3 bases and J by 1 base, leaving 13 bases between them. This CDR3 is 15 amino acids long. Germline loops: CDR1 DFQATT, CDR2 SNEGSKA (reference sequence). The CDR3 spells CSASPPGWSGNTIYF. The CDR3 nucleotides read TGCAGTGCTAGTCCGCCGGGGTGGTCTGGAAACACCATATATTTT.

The CDR3: CASSPNTGQGPVTLHF. DNA of the CDR3: TGTGCCAGCAGCCCAAATACGGGACAAGGGCCGGTGACCCTCCACTTT. The chain combines TRBV7-9 with TRBJ1-6; D might be TRBD1 (6 bases). The CDR3 has 16 amino acids. CDR1 is SEHNR and CDR2 is FQNEAQ in the germline V gene (reference sequence). V was trimmed by 5 bases and J by 14 bases, leaving 25 bases between them.

The chain has TRBV3-1 (or the pseudogene TRBV3-2) and TRBJ1-2, with a weak D call TRBD1 (5 bases). Germline CDR1 is LGHDT and CDR2 is YNNKEL (reference sequence). The CDR3 loop spans 15 amino acids. V was shortened by 5 bases and J by 6 bases, with 19 bases between the two germline ends. The CDR3 region is CASSSEGSGGNGYTF. In DNA, the CDR3 is TGTGCCAGCAGCTCCGAGGGGTCTGGGGGGAATGGCTACACCTTC.

The CDR3 sequence is CASSAVSGANVLTF. The CDR3 DNA reads TGTGCCAGCAGTGCAGTCTCTGGGGCCAACGTCCTGACTTTC. The rearrangement links TRBV2 to TRBJ2-6; D call uncertain. Germline CDR1 and CDR2: SNHLY and FYNNEI. The CDR3 consists of 14 residues. The V end was cut by 4 bases, the J end by 0 bases, with 4 bases between.

V usage is TRBV27 and J usage is TRBJ1-6; no definite D call. Deletions cut 5 bases from V and 4 bases from J, with 15 bases between. Germline CDR1 and CDR2: MNHEY and SMNVEV (reference sequence). The CDR3 runs to 16 residues. CDR3 region: CASSLTTVGYNSPLHF. CDR3 in DNA: TGTGCCAGCAGTCTGACAACGGTGGGTTATAATTCACCCCTCCACTTT.

The genes are TRBV5-1 and TRBJ2-7, with 11 bases identical to TRBD2. The germline gives CDR1 SGHRS, CDR2 YFSETQ. The CDR3 spans 15 residues. V trimming: 4 bases; J trimming: 3 bases; junction bases outside the gene matches: 6. CDR3 bases: TGCGCCAGCAGCACCACTAGCGGGAGAAGCTACGAGCAGTACTTC. This translates into CASSTTSGRSYEQYF.

The chain uses TRBV4-1 and TRBJ1-2; possibly TRBD1 for D (6 bases). Per the germline V gene, CDR1 is MGHRA and CDR2 is YSYEKL. The V gene lost 0 bases and the J gene lost 1 base, with 15 bases spanning the gap. This CDR3 contains 17 residues. CDR3 amino acids: CASSQDQGTRINYGYTF. Written as DNA, the CDR3 is TGCGCCAGCAGCCAAGATCAGGGGACACGAATTAACTATGGCTACACCTTC.

This chain's CDR3 is CASSLRLAGGGQYF. As DNA, the CDR3 is TGTGCCAGCAGCTTGAGACTAGCGGGGGGCGGGCAGTACTTC. The rearrangement joins TRBV13 to TRBJ2-7, with 13 bases that match TRBD2. CDR3 length: 14 residues. V gave up 3 bases and J gave up 9 bases; unmatched junction bases: 5. Germline V gene data show CDR1 as PRHDT and CDR2 as FYEKMQ (reference sequence). Full variable domain (rest looked up from reference TRBV13 and TRBJ2-7): AAGVIQSPRHLIKEKRETATLKCYPIPRHDTVYWYQQGPGQDPQFLISFYEKMQSDKGSIPDRFSAQQFSDYHSELNMSSLELGDSALYFCASSLRLAGGGQYFGPGTRLTVT.

The chain uses TRBV2 and TRBJ2-1; TRBD2 agrees at 7 bases. Germline V lookup: CDR1 SNHLY, CDR2 FYNNEI. V was clipped by 9 bases and J by 4 bases; unmatched bases: 9. The CDR3 contains 14 residues. CDR3 DNA sequence: TGTGCCAGTAGAGTCCAGGGAGGGTACAATGAGCAGTTCTTC. Translated: CASRVQGGYNEQFF.

V and J are TRBV9 and TRBJ2-2; 8 bases align to TRBD2. CDR1 and CDR2 from the germline V gene are SGDLS and YYNGEE. The CDR3 spans 15 residues. With 1 base clipped from V and 7 bases from J, the junction kept 6 bases outside the gene matches. For the CDR3, the DNA is TGTGCCAGCAGCGTAAGAGCGGGAGATGGCGGGGAGCTGTTTTTT. Its translation is CASSVRAGDGGELFF.

The chain couples TRBV7-8 to TRBJ2-5; possible D gene TRBD1, 6 bases. The CDR3 contains 15 residues. V was pared by 1 base and J by 5 bases, with 14 bases between. CDR1 and CDR2 (germline): SGHVS, FQNEAQ. The CDR3 region is CASSLDTGSWETQYF. The CDR3 DNA reads as TGTGCCAGCAGCTTAGATACAGGGTCCTGGGAGACCCAGTACTTC.

The chain couples TRBV19 to TRBJ1-2; TRBD1 matches at 7 bases. The trim removed 7 bases at V and 0 bases at J, leaving 5 bases unmatched. Germline V gene data show CDR1 as LNHDA and CDR2 as SQIVND (reference sequence). This CDR3 has 14 amino acids. Written as DNA, the CDR3 is TGTGCCAGTACAAGGGGGCACCCTAACTATGGCTACACCTTC. Amino acids: CASTRGHPNYGYTF.

This clone has just a few counts. CDR3 region: CSATTSGSSSRQYF. CDR3 DNA sequence: TGCAGCGCCACCACTAGCGGGTCGTCCAGTCGGCAGTACTTC. V and J are TRBV29-1 and TRBJ2-5, with 9 nucleotides matching TRBD2. The V segment lost 7 bases and the J segment 11 bases; nucleotides outside the gene matches: 17. Germline V gene lookup returns CDR1 SQVTM and CDR2 ANQGSEA. There are 14 residues in the CDR3.

V usage is TRBV6-5 and J usage is TRBJ2-3; possibly TRBD1 for D (6 bases). The CDR3 totals 15 residues. Deletions cut 4 bases from V and 4 bases from J, with 15 bases between. Germline CDR1 and CDR2: MNHEY and SVGAGI. Here the CDR3 DNA reads TGTGCCAGCAGTTTTGACAGGCTAAGATCAGATACGCAGTATTTT. Protein sequence: CASSFDRLRSDTQYF.

The CDR3 DNA sequence: TGCGCCAGCAGCCGGTCGGCAGGGCGGGAGCACACCTACGAGCAGTACTTC. Protein product: CASSRSAGREHTYEQYF. The genes are TRBV5-1 and TRBJ2-7, with TRBD2 identical over 7 bases. The CDR3 contains 17 residues. Germline V gives CDR1 SGHRS, CDR2 YFSETQ. Germline trimming cut 4 bases from V and 2 bases from J; bases unmatched to any gene: 15.

CDR3 nucleotides: TGTGCCAGCAGCCCAGGGACAGGTCGTTCTGGAAACACCATATATTTT. As protein: CASSPGTGRSGNTIYF. The chain links TRBV9 to TRBJ1-3, with 8 bases matching TRBD1. CDR1 and CDR2 (germline): SGDLS, YYNGEE. This CDR3 contains 16 residues. Trimming removed 4 bases from V and 1 base from J; junction bases left unmatched: 7.

This chain connects TRBV27 to TRBJ2-4, with D perhaps matching TRBD1 (6 bases). CDR1 and CDR2 from the germline V gene are MNHEY and SMNVEV (reference sequence). The CDR3 is 15 amino acids. Trimming stripped 0 bases from V and 1 base from J, with 7 bases between. The CDR3 loop reads CASSLSQGAKNIQYF. In DNA form, the CDR3 reads TGTGCCAGCAGTTTATCCCAGGGGGCCAAAAACATTCAGTACTTC.

The genes are TRBV9 and TRBJ2-1, with 8 bases aligning to TRBD2. V shed 3 bases and J 7 bases; nucleotides not matched to a gene: 6. Per the germline V gene, CDR1 is SGDLS and CDR2 is YYNGEE. CDR3 size: 14 residues. The CDR3 DNA is TGTGCCAGCAGCGCGGCCAGCGGGAGTAATGAGCAGTTCTTC. Protein: CASSAASGSNEQFF.